This T cell receptor beta chain was captured in a study of CD8+CD57+ T cells in acquired aplastic anemia (dated by TCRdb to between 2018 and 2020). As for the study more broadly: On average, sorted CD4+ and CD8+ cells yielded around 3.1 ug of extracted DNA, with a range of roughly 0.19 to 27.4 ug. CD8+CD57+ expansion was defined as frequency above the mean frequency observed in healthy subjects. The investigation overall reported the following: No significant difference in CD8+ Simpson's diversity was found between patients and healthy controls (P=0.060). Twenty-nine CD8+ CDR3 sequences were found in both patients and controls but appeared to be highly expressed in patients and within the immunodominant clones of the patients.

Genomic DNA served as template for TCR beta VDJ combination and CDR3 sequence profiling. An Illumina HiSeq 2000 was the platform used for TCR repertoire sequencing. The original pipeline was this. TRBV/TRBJ rearrangement plots, CDR3 size and DJ length profiles, and Simpson's diversity index were used to assess repertoires. The most abundant DNA sequence in the deep sequencing data was defined as the immunodominant clone. CDR3 amino acid sequences were screened for sharing across subjects and compared with published repertoires and the VDJdb database. TCRdb trimmed public reads at Q25 via fastp, called clones via MiXCR and kept in-frame beta chains. Each record represents a unique CDR3 protein, reported with the most common genes and DNA among its rows. Here the V and J calls rest on TCRdb's processing, not on the authors' analysis. The sample table holds around 430,000 distinct CDR3 sequences, of which approximately 32% were seen once. The ten largest account for nearly 0.85% of the sample.

The V end gives up 11 bases and the J end 4 bases, leaving 11 bases in the junction not matched to a gene. The cysteine opens and the phenylalanine closes a CDR3 of 14 amino acids. Only the CDR3 region is kept as DNA, spanning 42 bases read in frame from base 1. The germline V gene sets CDR1 to SNHLY and CDR2 to FYNNEI. A note on this clonotype: Which antigen it targets is not known. One base away lies a much larger clone, so this may be a sequencing read error.

Flow cytometry had shown CD8+CD57+ cell expansion in the patients selected for sequencing. Every patient had severe acquired aplastic anemia, diagnosed using the International Study of Aplastic Anemia and Agranulocytosis and Camitta criteria. No patient had received any therapy when blood was sampled. TCR repertoires of sorted CD4+ and CD8+ blood T cells from severe aplastic anemia patients and healthy subjects were deep-sequenced in the study. Patients were enrolled in the USA under clinicaltrials.gov protocols 00001620, 01623167, 00001397, 00071045, 00081523 and 00961064. Ficoll-Paque density gradient centrifugation was used to isolate peripheral blood mononuclear cells. Before DNA was extracted, CD4+ and CD8+ T cells were sorted using either FACS or magnetic beads.

This TCR came from a human donor with aplastic anemia. The chain couples TRBV2 to TRBJ2-1; the central 7 bases match TRBD2. Sequencing was performed on sorted CD4+, CD8+, or CD8+CD57+ T cells (not recorded which) from PBMCs. The CDR3 is CARGLLADYNEQFF. The DNA reads as follows: TGTGCCCGCGGGCTGCTAGCGGATTACAATGAGCAGTTCTTC.